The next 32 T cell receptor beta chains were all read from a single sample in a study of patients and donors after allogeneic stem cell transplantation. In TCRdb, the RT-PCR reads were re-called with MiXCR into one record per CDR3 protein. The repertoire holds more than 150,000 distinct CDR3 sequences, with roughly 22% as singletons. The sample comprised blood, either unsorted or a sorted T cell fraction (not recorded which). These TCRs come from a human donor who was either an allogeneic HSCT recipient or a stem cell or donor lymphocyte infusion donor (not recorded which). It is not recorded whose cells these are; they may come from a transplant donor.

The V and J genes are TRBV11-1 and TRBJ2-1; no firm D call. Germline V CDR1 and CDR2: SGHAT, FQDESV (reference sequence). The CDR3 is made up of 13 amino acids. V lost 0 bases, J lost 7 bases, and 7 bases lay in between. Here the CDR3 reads CASSLALGNEQFF. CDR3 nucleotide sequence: TGTGCCAGCAGCTTAGCGTTGGGTAATGAGCAGTTCTTC.

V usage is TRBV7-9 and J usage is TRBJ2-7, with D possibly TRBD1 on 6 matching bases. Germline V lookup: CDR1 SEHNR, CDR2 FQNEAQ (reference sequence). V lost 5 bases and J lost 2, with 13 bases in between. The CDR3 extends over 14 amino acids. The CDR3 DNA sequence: TGTGCCAGCAGCCCGTGGACAGAAACCTACGAGCAGTACTTC. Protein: CASSPWTETYEQYF.

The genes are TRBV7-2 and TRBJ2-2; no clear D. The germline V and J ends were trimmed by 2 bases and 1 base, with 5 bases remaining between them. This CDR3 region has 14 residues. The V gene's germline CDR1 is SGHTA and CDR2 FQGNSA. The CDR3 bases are TGTGCCAGCAGCTTACCCCAGAACACCGGGGAGCTGTTTTTT. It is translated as CASSLPQNTGELFF.

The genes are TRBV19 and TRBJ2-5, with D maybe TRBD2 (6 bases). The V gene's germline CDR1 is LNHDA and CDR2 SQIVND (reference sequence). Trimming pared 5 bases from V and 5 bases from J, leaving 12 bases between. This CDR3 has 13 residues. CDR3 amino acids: CASSSGGWETQYF. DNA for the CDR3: TGTGCCAGTAGTTCCGGGGGATGGGAGACCCAGTACTTC.

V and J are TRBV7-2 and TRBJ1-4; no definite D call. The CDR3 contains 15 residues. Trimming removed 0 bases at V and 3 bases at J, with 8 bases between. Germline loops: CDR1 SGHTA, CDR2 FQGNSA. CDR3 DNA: TGTGCCAGCAGCTTAGCTAGGTCTCCTAATGAAAAACTGTTTTTT. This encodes CASSLARSPNEKLFF.

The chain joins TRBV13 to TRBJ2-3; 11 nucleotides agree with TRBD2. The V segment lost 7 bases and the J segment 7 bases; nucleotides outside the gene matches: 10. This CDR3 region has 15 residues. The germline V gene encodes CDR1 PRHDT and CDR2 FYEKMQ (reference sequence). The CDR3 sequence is CASNPGGLAVNTQYF. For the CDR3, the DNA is TGTGCCAGCAACCCCGGGGGACTAGCGGTAAATACGCAGTATTTT.

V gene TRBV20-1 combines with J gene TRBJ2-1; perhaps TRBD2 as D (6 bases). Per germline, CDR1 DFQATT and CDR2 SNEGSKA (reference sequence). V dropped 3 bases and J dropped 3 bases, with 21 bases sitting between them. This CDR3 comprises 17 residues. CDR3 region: CSASDSSRGINYNEQFF. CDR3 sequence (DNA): TGCAGTGCTAGTGATTCCTCGCGGGGAATAAACTACAATGAGCAGTTCTTC.

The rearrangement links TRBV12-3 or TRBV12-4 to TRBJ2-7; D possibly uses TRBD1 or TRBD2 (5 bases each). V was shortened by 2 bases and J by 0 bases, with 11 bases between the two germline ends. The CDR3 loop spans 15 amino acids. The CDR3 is CASSLRDVSSYEQYF. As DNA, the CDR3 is TGTGCCAGCAGTTTAAGGGACGTAAGCTCCTACGAGCAGTACTTC.

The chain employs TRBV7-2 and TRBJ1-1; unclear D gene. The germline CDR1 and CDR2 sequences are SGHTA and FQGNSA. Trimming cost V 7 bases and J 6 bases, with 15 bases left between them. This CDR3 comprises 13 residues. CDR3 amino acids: CASNLIPTAEAFF. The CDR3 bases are TGTGCCAGCAACCTCATACCGACCGCTGAAGCTTTCTTT.

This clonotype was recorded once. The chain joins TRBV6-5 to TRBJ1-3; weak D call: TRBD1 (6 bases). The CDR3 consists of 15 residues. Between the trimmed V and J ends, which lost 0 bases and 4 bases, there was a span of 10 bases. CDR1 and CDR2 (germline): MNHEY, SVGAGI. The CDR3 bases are TGTGCCAGCAGTTACTCCAGGGGTCTAGGAAACACCATATATTTT. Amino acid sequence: CASSYSRGLGNTIYF.

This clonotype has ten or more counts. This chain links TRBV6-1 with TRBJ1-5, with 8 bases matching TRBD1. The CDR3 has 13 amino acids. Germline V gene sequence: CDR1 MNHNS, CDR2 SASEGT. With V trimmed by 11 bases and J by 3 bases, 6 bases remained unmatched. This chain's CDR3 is CAAQGVYNQPQHF. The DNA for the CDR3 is TGTGCCGCACAGGGGGTGTACAATCAGCCCCAGCATTTT.

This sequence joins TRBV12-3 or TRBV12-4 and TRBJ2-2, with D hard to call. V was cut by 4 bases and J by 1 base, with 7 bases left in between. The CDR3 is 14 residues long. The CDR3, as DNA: TGTGCCAGCAGTTCGGAGAGGAACACCGGGGAGCTGTTTTTT. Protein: CASSSERNTGELFF.

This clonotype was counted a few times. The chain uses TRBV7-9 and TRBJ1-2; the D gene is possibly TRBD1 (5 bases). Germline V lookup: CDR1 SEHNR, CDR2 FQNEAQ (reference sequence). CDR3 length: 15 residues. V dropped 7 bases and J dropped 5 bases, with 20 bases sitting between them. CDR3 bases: TGTGCCAGCACCGGGGGTGGATCTACCTTTTATGGCTACACCTTC. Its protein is CASTGGGSTFYGYTF. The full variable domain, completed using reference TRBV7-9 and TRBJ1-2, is DTGVSQNPRHKITKRGQNVTFRCDPISEHNRLYWYRQTLGQGPEFLTYFQNEAQLEKSRLLSDRFSAERPKGSFSTLEIQRTEQGDSAMYLCASTGGGSTFYGYTFGSGTRLTVV.

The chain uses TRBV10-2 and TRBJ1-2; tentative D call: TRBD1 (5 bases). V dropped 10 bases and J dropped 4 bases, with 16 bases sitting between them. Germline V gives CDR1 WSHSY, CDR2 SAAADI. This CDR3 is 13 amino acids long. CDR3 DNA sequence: TGCGCCACCCGGGACGTAGGATCCTATGGCTACACCTTC. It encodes CATRDVGSYGYTF.

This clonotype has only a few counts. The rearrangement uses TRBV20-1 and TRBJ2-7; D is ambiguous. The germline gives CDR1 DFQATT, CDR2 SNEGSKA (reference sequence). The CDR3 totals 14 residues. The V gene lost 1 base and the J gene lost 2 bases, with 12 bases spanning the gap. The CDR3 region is CSARVLRQTYEQYF. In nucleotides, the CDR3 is TGCAGTGCTAGAGTGTTGCGGCAGACCTACGAGCAGTACTTC.

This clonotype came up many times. The CDR3 DNA sequence: TGTGCCATTCCAGGGGTGGGCAATCAGCCCCAGCATTTT. Translated: CAIPGVGNQPQHF. J is TRBJ1-5 and V is TRBV6-5; D possibly corresponds to TRBD1 (6 bases). The CDR3 is 13 amino acids. The germline gives CDR1 MNHEY, CDR2 SVGAGI. Trimming left V 10 bases short and J 2 bases short, with 12 bases between.

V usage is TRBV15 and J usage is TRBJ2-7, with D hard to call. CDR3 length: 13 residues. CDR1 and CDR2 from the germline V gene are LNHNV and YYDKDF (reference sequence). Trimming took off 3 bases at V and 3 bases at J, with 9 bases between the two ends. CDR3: CATSRGLGYEQYF. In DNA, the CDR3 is TGTGCCACCAGCAGGGGTCTCGGCTACGAGCAGTACTTC.

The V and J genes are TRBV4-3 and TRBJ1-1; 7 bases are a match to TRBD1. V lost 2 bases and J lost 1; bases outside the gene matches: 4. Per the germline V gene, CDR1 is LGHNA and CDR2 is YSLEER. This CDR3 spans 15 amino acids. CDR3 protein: CASSQFGTANTEAFF. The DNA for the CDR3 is TGCGCCAGCAGCCAATTCGGGACAGCGAACACTGAAGCTTTCTTT.

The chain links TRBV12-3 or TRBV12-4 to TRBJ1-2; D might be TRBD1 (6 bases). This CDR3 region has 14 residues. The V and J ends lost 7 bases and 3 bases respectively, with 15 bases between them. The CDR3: CASKAAGVDYGYTF. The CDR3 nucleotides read TGTGCCAGCAAAGCCGCAGGGGTTGACTATGGCTACACCTTC.

CDR3 sequence: CASSEARNQPQHF. CDR3 DNA: TGTGCCAGCAGTGAGGCCAGAAATCAGCCCCAGCATTTT. This sequence joins TRBV6-1 and TRBJ1-5; D gene uncertain. Deletions cut 3 bases from V and 4 bases from J, with 7 bases between. The CDR3 totals 13 residues. CDR1 is MNHNS, CDR2 SASEGT, per germline.

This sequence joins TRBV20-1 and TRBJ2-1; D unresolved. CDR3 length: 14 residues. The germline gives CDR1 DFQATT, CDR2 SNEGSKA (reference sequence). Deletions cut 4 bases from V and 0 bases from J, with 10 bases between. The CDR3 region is CSATPGSSYNEQFF. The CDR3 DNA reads TGCAGTGCTACCCCAGGAAGCTCCTACAATGAGCAGTTCTTC.

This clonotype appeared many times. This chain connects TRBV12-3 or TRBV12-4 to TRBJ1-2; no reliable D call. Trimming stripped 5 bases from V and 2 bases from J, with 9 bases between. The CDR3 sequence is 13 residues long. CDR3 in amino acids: CASSDGFNYGYTF. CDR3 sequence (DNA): TGTGCCAGCAGTGACGGTTTCAACTATGGCTACACCTTC.

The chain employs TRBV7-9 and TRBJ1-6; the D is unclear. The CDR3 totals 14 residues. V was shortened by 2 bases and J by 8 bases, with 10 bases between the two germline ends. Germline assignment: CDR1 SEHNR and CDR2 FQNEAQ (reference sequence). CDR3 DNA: TGTGCCAGCAGCTTATTCGGAACCTATTCACCCCTCCACTTT. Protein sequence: CASSLFGTYSPLHF.

In DNA, the CDR3 is TGCAGCGTTGGCCAGTCCCACACTGAAGCTTTCTTT. Translation gives CSVGQSHTEAFF. This chain connects TRBV29-1 to TRBJ1-1; no clear D. This CDR3 contains 12 residues. Germline V lookup: CDR1 SQVTM, CDR2 ANQGSEA. V was shortened by 4 bases and J by 3 bases, with 9 bases between the two germline ends.

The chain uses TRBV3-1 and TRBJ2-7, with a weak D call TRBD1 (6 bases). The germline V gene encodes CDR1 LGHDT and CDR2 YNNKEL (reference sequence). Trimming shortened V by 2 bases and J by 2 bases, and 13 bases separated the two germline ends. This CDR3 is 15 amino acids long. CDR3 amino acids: CASSQWGGTTYEQYF. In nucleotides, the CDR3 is TGTGCCAGCAGCCAATGGGGTGGGACAACCTACGAGCAGTACTTC.

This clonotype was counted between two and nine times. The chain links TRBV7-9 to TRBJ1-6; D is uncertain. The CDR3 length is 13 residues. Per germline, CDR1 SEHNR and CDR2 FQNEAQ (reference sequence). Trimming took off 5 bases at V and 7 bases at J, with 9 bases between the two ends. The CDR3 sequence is CASSPDSNSPLHF. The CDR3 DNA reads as TGTGCCAGCAGCCCCGACTCCAATTCACCCCTCCACTTT.

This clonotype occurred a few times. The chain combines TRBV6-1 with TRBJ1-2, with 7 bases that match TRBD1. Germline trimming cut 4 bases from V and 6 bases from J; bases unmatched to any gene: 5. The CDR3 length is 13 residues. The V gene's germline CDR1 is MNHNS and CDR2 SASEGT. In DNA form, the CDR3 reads TGTGCCAGCAGTGTGCGACAGGGTGATGGCTACACCTTC. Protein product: CASSVRQGDGYTF.

Here the CDR3 DNA reads TGTGCCAGCAGTTACGAGGGTAGACTGCAGTTCTTC. Protein sequence: CASSYEGRLQFF. The chain recombines TRBV6-5 with TRBJ2-1; possible D gene TRBD2, 5 bases. V was cut by 2 bases and J by 12 bases, with 11 bases left in between. Germline values: CDR1 MNHEY, CDR2 SVGAGI. This CDR3 has 12 amino acids.

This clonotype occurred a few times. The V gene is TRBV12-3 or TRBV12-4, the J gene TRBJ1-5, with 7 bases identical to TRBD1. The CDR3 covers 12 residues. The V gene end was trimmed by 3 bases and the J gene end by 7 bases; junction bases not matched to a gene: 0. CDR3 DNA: TGTGCCAGCAGTTTCAGGGGGCAGCCCCAGCATTTT. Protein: CASSFRGQPQHF.

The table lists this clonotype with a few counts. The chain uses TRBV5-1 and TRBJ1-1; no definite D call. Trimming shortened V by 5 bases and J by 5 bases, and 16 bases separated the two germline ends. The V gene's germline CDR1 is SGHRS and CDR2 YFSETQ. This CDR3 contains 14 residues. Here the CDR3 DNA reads TGCGCCAGCAGTTGTTGGCCCGTGGGGACTGAAGCTTTCTTT. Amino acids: CASSCWPVGTEAFF.

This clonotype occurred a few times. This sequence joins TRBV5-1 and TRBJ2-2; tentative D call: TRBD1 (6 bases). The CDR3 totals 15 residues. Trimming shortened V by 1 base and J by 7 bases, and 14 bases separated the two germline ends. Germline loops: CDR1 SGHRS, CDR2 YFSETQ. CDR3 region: CASSLPTGLVGELFF. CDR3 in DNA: TGCGCCAGCAGCTTGCCTACAGGGTTGGTCGGGGAGCTGTTTTTT.

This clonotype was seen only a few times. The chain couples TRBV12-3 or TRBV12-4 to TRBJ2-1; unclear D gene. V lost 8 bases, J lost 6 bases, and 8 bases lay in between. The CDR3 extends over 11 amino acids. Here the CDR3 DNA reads TGTGCCAGCCCTCGCGGCAATGAGCAGTTCTTC. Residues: CASPRGNEQFF.